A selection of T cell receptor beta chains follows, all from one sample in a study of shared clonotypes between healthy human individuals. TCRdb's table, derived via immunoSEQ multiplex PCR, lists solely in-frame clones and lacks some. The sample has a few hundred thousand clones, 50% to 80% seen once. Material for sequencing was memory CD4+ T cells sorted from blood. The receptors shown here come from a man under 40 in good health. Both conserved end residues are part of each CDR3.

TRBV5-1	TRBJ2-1	CASSLGREQFF
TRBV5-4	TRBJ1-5	CASSTPDQPQHF
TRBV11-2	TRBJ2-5	CASSRQGSQETQYF
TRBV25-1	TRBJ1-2	CASSDSGNGYTF
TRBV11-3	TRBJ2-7	CASSPSNDYEQYF
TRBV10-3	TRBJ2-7	CAISGTAYEQYF
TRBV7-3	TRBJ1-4	CASSQGVNEKLFF
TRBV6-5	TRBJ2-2	CASKWDRVATGELFF
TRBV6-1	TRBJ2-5	CASSLAGGETQYF
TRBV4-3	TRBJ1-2	CASSQEFQVGYGYTF
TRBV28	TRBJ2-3	CASSLLAVSTDTQYF
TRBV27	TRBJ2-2	CASSSPLGLLEGELFF
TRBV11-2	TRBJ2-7	CASSSPRGSYEQYF
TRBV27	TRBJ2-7	CASSLGPPYEQYF
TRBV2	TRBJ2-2	CASSPQGAVADTGELFF
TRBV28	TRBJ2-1	CASSFFGGPGDEQFF
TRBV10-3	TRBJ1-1	CAISDFPRVNTEAFF
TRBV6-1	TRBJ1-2	CASGQRRTSVYGYTF
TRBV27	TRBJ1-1	CASSSWAPKRTEAFF
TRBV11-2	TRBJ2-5	CASSLTETQYF